Listed below are T cell receptor beta chains from one sample, sequenced in a study of CD8 T cells in Susac syndrome. TCRdb reprocessed the immunoSEQ multiplex PCR reads via MiXCR and lists one record per CDR3 protein. Here the sample spans around 45,000 distinct CDR3 sequences, almost 95% being singletons. The sample comprised CD8+ T cells from PBMCs. Every receptor here comes from a human donor in good health. Each CDR3 is given with its conserved first and last residue. The D gene is left open where the match is weak. Not all rows give a size; the values are once, few, many and, for expanded clones, a class.

j_call	clone_size	v_call	d_call	cdr3_aa	cdr3_nt
TRBJ1-1	-	TRBV7-2	-	CASSSTVNTEAFF	TGTGCCAGCAGTTCCACAGTGAACACTGAAGCTTTCTTT
TRBJ1-2	-	TRBV27	TRBD1	CASSLGTGGIEGYTF	TGTGCCAGCAGTTTAGGGACAGGGGGCATCGAGGGCTACACCTTC
TRBJ2-7	-	TRBV12-5	TRBD1	CASGGGGQGKFYEQYF	TGTGCTAGTGGTGGGGGTGGACAGGGGAAATTCTACGAGCAGTACTTC
TRBJ2-7	-	TRBV20-1	-	CSAIWDSSPYEQYF	TGCAGTGCTATTTGGGACTCTTCCCCCTACGAGCAGTACTTC
TRBJ2-7	-	TRBV11-2	TRBD2	CASSPSGRHYEQYF	TGTGCCAGCAGCCCAAGCGGGAGACACTACGAGCAGTACTTC
TRBJ2-2	-	TRBV3-1	-	CASTLGRQGYTGELFF	TGTGCCAGCACCCTGGGCAGGCAGGGGTACACCGGGGAGCTGTTTTTT
TRBJ1-1	-	TRBV27	-	CASSLLVGKTEAFF	TGTGCCAGCAGTTTACTTGTAGGAAAAACTGAAGCTTTCTTT
TRBJ2-1	-	TRBV5-1	-	CASTPIYRDLNINEQFF	TGCGCCAGCACCCCAATTTACCGGGACTTGAACATCAATGAGCAGTTCTTC
TRBJ1-1	few	TRBV30	-	CAWSVGNTEAFF	TGTGCCTGGAGTGTAGGGAACACTGAAGCTTTCTTT
TRBJ1-1	once	TRBV6-5	TRBD1	CASSYATGTDTEAFF	TGTGCCAGCAGTTACGCGACAGGGACGGACACTGAAGCTTTCTTT
TRBJ2-5	-	TRBV15	-	CATSRDRTAQETQYF	TGTGCCACCAGCAGAGATCGGACAGCCCAAGAGACCCAGTACTTC
TRBJ2-1	-	TRBV9	-	CASSDRGEQFF	TGTGCCAGCAGCGATAGAGGTGAGCAGTTCTTC
TRBJ2-3	-	TRBV30	TRBD2	CAFGQSRWTSGYSSTDTQYF	TGTGCCTTCGGACAGAGTCGGTGGACTAGCGGTTATTCTAGCACAGATACGCAGTATTTT
TRBJ2-2	once	TRBV12-3/TRBV12-4	-	CASSWGPGELFF	TGTGCCAGCAGTTGGGGACCTGGGGAGCTGTTTTTT
TRBJ2-7	-	TRBV6-2/TRBV6-3	-	CAIQTGLIYEQYF	TGTGCCATACAGACAGGTTTGATCTACGAGCAGTACTTC
TRBJ1-1	few	TRBV6-4	-	CASSDGTNTEAFF	TGTGCCAGCAGTGACGGGACGAACACTGAAGCTTTCTTT
TRBJ2-7	-	TRBV7-2	TRBD1	CASSLSVTGGYEQYF	TGTGCCAGCAGCTTAAGTGTGACAGGGGGCTACGAGCAGTACTTC
TRBJ2-2	-	TRBV12-5	-	CASGLAGVNTGELFF	TGTGCTAGTGGTTTGGCCGGGGTGAACACCGGGGAGCTGTTTTTT
TRBJ2-5	once	TRBV27	-	CASSPTGPPQTQYF	TGTGCCAGCAGCCCAACAGGCCCCCCACAAACCCAGTACTTC
TRBJ2-7	-	TRBV14	-	CASSQGYGWGYEQYF	TGTGCCAGCAGCCAAGGGTACGGCTGGGGCTACGAGCAGTACTTC
TRBJ2-7	once	TRBV6-2/TRBV6-3	-	CASSYSARDTSWEQYF	TGTGCCAGCAGTTACTCGGCCCGGGACACGTCATGGGAGCAGTACTTC
TRBJ2-7	few	TRBV6-1	TRBD2	CATTFGRAVDEQYF	TGTGCCACAACATTCGGGAGGGCCGTCGACGAGCAGTACTTC
TRBJ2-1	-	TRBV10-3	TRBD2	CAISDTSGRTFSYNEQFF	TGTGCCATCAGTGACACTAGCGGGAGGACCTTCTCCTACAATGAGCAGTTCTTC
TRBJ1-4	-	TRBV6-1	-	CASSEVRARGEKLFF	TGTGCCAGCAGTGAAGTCCGTGCTCGTGGGGAAAAACTGTTTTTT
TRBJ1-5	-	TRBV5-4	-	CASRPPGQTHQPQHF	TGTGCCAGCAGACCGCCGGGCCAGACCCACCAGCCCCAGCATTTT
TRBJ1-1	-	TRBV13	TRBD1	CASSSDWTGNTEAFF	TGTGCCAGCAGCTCTGACTGGACAGGGAACACTGAAGCTTTCTTT
TRBJ2-7	-	TRBV7-6	-	CASSRYERGYEQYF	TGTGCCAGCAGCCGCTATGAAAGGGGATACGAGCAGTACTTC
TRBJ2-1	-	TRBV7-9	TRBD2	CASSLSGIGSNEQFF	TGTGCCAGCAGCTTAAGCGGGATAGGGAGCAATGAGCAGTTCTTC
TRBJ2-1	-	TRBV13	TRBD2	CASSLAGWSSGRDEQFF	TGTGCCAGCAGCTTGGCGGGCTGGTCTAGCGGGAGGGATGAGCAGTTCTTC
TRBJ2-5	-	TRBV10-3	-	CAIAEGSGETQYF	TGTGCCATCGCGGAAGGCTCGGGGGAGACCCAGTACTTC
TRBJ1-1	few	TRBV19	-	CASSIQLAGVEAFF	TGTGCCAGTAGTATTCAGCTGGCAGGGGTTGAAGCTTTCTTT
TRBJ2-6	-	TRBV2	-	CATSPGGQPGANVLTF	TGTGCCACCTCTCCAGGGGGGCAACCTGGGGCCAACGTCCTGACTTTC
TRBJ2-7	-	TRBV7-9	-	CASSLGHSNEQYF	TGTGCCAGCAGCTTAGGACATTCCAACGAGCAGTACTTC
TRBJ2-7	few	TRBV6-2/TRBV6-3	TRBD2	CASSYGTSSYEQYF	TGTGCCAGCAGTTACGGGACTAGCTCCTACGAGCAGTACTTC
TRBJ2-1	-	TRBV9	TRBD2	CASSVEGLAGVGEQFF	TGTGCCAGCAGCGTAGAGGGACTAGCGGGAGTAGGGGAGCAGTTCTTC